This is a list of T cell receptor beta chains from one sample in a study of blood T cell repertoires in COVID-19. Here immunoSEQ multiplex PCR was the method, and the copy in TCRdb shows in-frame clones only, minus some. The sample has under 300,000 clones, around 89% seen once. Material for sequencing was PBMCs or T cells enriched from blood (not recorded which). The receptors come from a woman aged 40 to 50 with acute COVID-19. The CDR3 runs from the conserved cysteine through the conserved F or W. D genes are given only for firm matches. Clone size, where shown, is once, few, many, or a class for clones that have expanded.

>TRBV7-2|TRBJ1-2|NA|NA
TGTGCCAGCAGCCGAGATACGTATGGCTACACCTTC
CASSRDTYGYTF
>TRBV19|TRBJ1-2|NA|NA
TGTGCCAGTAGTATGCTAGTGGCGCTAAACTATGGCTACACCTTC
CASSMLVALNYGYTF
>TRBV10-3|TRBJ1-2|TRBD1|few
TGTGCCATCAGTGATTTGGACAGGCGGGGATATGGCTACACCTTC
CAISDLDRRGYGYTF
>TRBV11-2|TRBJ2-3|NA|NA
TGTGCCAGCAGCGGAGGCACAGATACGCAGTATTTT
CASSGGTDTQYF
>TRBV7-8|TRBJ1-2|NA|NA
TGTGCCAGCAGCTTAGACGTTTACGGTGGCTACACCTTC
CASSLDVYGGYTF
>TRBV5-1|TRBJ1-5|TRBD1|NA
TGCGCCAGCAGCTTGACAGGGGCGAATCAGCCCCAGCATTTT
CASSLTGANQPQHF
>TRBV5-8|TRBJ2-1|TRBD2|NA
TGTGCCAGCAGCTTGGGACTAGCGGGATCCAATGAGCAGTTCTTC
CASSLGLAGSNEQFF
>TRBV27|TRBJ1-5|TRBD1|NA
TGTGCCCTAGGACAGGGCAAAGAGCCCCAGCATTTT
CALGQGKEPQHF
>TRBV27|TRBJ2-5|NA|NA
TGTGCCAGCAGTTCCACCAATACAGGGAACTCGCTGGAGACCCAGTACTTC
CASSSTNTGNSLETQYF
>TRBV29-1|TRBJ1-1|NA|few
TGCAGCGTTGCCCATTCTGGGACATGGTTGAACACTGAAGCTTTCTTT
CSVAHSGTWLNTEAFF
>TRBV18|TRBJ2-1|TRBD2|NA
TGTGCCAGCTCAGGACTAGCGAGCAATGAGCAGTTCTTC
CASSGLASNEQFF
>TRBV11-3|TRBJ1-1|NA|once
TGTGCCAGCAGCTTACAGGGACTTCTGAACACTGAAGCTTTCTTT
CASSLQGLLNTEAFF
>TRBV2|TRBJ1-4|NA|NA
TGTGCCAGCATTCCTCCTGGTGGCAGGGATCCGAAAAAACTGTTTTTT
CASIPPGGRDPKKLFF
>TRBV6-4|TRBJ2-2|TRBD1|NA
TGTGCCAGCAGTGACTCTAACAGGGGAAGCACCGGGGAGCTGTTTTTT
CASSDSNRGSTGELFF
>TRBV5-8|TRBJ2-3|NA|NA
TGTGCCAGCAGCTTGGAGGCAGGGTCAGATACGCAGTATTTT
CASSLEAGSDTQYF
>TRBV7-2|TRBJ1-2|NA|few
TGTGCCAGCAGCTTAGTCCATCAGGGAATGCGCTACACCTTC
CASSLVHQGMRYTF
>TRBV7-9|TRBJ1-5|NA|few
TGTGCCACGACGACAGACGTCGGCAATCAGCCCCAGCATTTT
CATTTDVGNQPQHF
>TRBV18|TRBJ1-5|NA|NA
TGTGCCAGCTCACCCACCGCGTCAAGCAATCAGCCCCAGCATTTT
CASSPTASSNQPQHF
>TRBV5-3|TRBJ2-1|NA|NA
TGTGCCAGAATAGTGGTTTCGGGAAGCTCCTACAATGAGCAGTTCTTC
CARIVVSGSSYNEQFF
>TRBV10-3|TRBJ1-6|NA|few
TGTGCCATCAGTGAGAACGGACTAAATTCACCCCTCCACTTT
CAISENGLNSPLHF
>TRBV19|TRBJ2-2|TRBD2|NA
TGTGCCAGTAAGCGAGGACTAGCGGGTACCGGGGAGCTGTTTTTT
CASKRGLAGTGELFF
>TRBV7-2|TRBJ1-5|NA|NA
TGTGCCAGCAGCTTAGGGACTCTCGGCAATCAGCCCCAGCATTTT
CASSLGTLGNQPQHF
>TRBV5-6|TRBJ1-1|NA|NA
TGTGCCAGCAGCTTGGGAGGGAAGGGTGAAGCTTTCTTT
CASSLGGKGEAFF
>TRBV19|TRBJ2-3|TRBD1|NA
TGTGCCAGTAGTATTAACAGGGGATTGGAGACAGATACGCAGTATTTT
CASSINRGLETDTQYF
>TRBV2|TRBJ1-1|NA|NA
TGTGCCAGCAGTGAGGAGGGGTCCACTGAAGCTTTCTTT
CASSEEGSTEAFF